This TCR beta chain was obtained from a study of vaccination effects on CD4 cells after COVID-19. At the level of the study: Participants were given two doses of BNT162b2 or mRNA-1273 vaccine. Sampling occurred 16 days and one week pre-vaccination in a couple of convalescent patients.

The germline V gene has CDR1 SEHNR and CDR2 FQNEAQ (reference sequence). There are 13 residues in the CDR3. V was clipped by 5 bases and J by 1 base, with 8 bases between them. Regarding this clone: What it recognizes is unknown.

Investigators separated out CD4+ T cells once around 9 days of culture had passed. Sequenced by immunoSEQ multiplex PCR; TCRdb stores in-frame clones only, minus some. Of 45,000 or so clones listed, 60% to 80% are singletons. The chain carries TRBV7-9 and TRBJ1-1, with D hard to call. The sequence came from a human donor who had a prior SARS-CoV-2 infection. Sequenced here: CD4+ T cells from PBMCs cultured without peptide, sampled before COVID-19 vaccination. The CDR3 DNA is TGTGCCAGCAGCCCACAAGGGAACACTGAAGCTTTCTTT. Protein product: CASSPQGNTEAFF.